What follows are 28 T cell receptor beta chains derived from one specimen sequenced in a study of T cells in Graves' hyperthyroidism and ophthalmopathy. TCR beta CDR3 regions were amplified from RNA. RT-PCR in the first round (using the HTBI primer set) targeted the TCR CDR3. One entry per CDR3 protein results from TCRdb running MiXCR on the multiplex PCR reads. The sample includes a few hundred thousand distinct CDR3 sequences, less than 25% of them seen just once. Material for sequencing was blood. These TCRs come from a man younger than 35 with Graves' hyperthyroidism.

The chain links TRBV7-8 to TRBJ2-2, with 8 bases lining up with TRBD1. This CDR3 contains 16 residues. Trimming at V came to 1 base and at J to 5 bases, leaving 6 bases not matched to a gene. The V gene's germline CDR1 is SGHVS and CDR2 FQNEAQ. CDR3 coding DNA: TGTGCCAGCAGCTTAGAGGCAGGGGGCATTACCGGGGAGCTGTTTTTT. Translation: CASSLEAGGITGELFF.

The V and J genes are TRBV27 and TRBJ1-2, with 9 bases matching TRBD1. Germline values: CDR1 MNHEY, CDR2 SMNVEV (reference sequence). J gave up 7 bases and V 6 bases, and 12 bases lay outside the gene matches. The CDR3 covers 15 residues. The CDR3 protein is CASRPYRGRRTGYTF. CDR3 coding DNA: TGTGCCAGCAGACCGTACAGGGGGCGCCGGACTGGCTACACCTTC.

This sequence joins TRBV12-3 or TRBV12-4 and TRBJ2-5; perhaps D is TRBD1 or TRBD2 (6 bases each). CDR3 size: 13 residues. The V end lost 6 bases, the J end lost 2 bases, and 10 bases lay between the germline ends. The DNA of the CDR3 is TGTGCCAGCAGAGGGGGGTGGCAAGAGACCCAGTACTTC. Translation gives CASRGGWQETQYF.

This clonotype appeared many times. This chain joins TRBV11-2 and TRBJ2-7; D call uncertain. The V gene lost 3 bases and the J gene lost 3 bases, with 12 bases spanning the gap. Germline loops: CDR1 SGHAT, CDR2 FQNNGV. This CDR3 region has 14 residues. The CDR3 DNA reads TGTGCCAGCAGCTTGGTCAGTGATATCTACGAGCAGTACTTC. Protein sequence: CASSLVSDIYEQYF.

V usage is TRBV6-5 and J usage is TRBJ1-2; D unclear. V was trimmed by 0 bases and J by 8 bases, leaving 19 bases between them. Germline CDR1 is MNHEY and CDR2 is SVGAGI. The CDR3 is made up of 16 amino acids. The CDR3: CASSYSSVLGMDGYTF. Written as DNA, the CDR3 is TGTGCCAGCAGTTACTCTTCGGTTTTAGGGATGGACGGCTACACCTTC.

The chain joins TRBV27 to TRBJ1-5, with D perhaps TRBD1 (5 bases). Germline V gene sequence: CDR1 MNHEY, CDR2 SMNVEV (reference sequence). V was cut by 6 bases and J by 0 bases, with 12 bases left in between. The CDR3 length is 15 residues. As DNA, the CDR3 is TGTGCCAGCAGGACGACAGCCTATAGCAATCAGCCCCAGCATTTT. Its protein product is CASRTTAYSNQPQHF.

The J gene is TRBJ1-1, the V gene TRBV3-1; D uncertain. Germline V gene sequence: CDR1 LGHDT, CDR2 YNNKEL (reference sequence). The CDR3 spans 15 residues. V dropped 3 bases and J dropped 1 base, with 12 bases sitting between them. CDR3 residues: CASSHTPPENTEAFF. In DNA, the CDR3 is TGTGCCAGCAGCCACACTCCACCGGAGAACACTGAAGCTTTCTTT. Filled out from reference TRBV3-1 and TRBJ1-1, the complete variable domain reads DTAVSQTPKYLVTQMGNDKSIKCEQNLGHDTMYWYKQDSKKFLKIMFSYNNKELIINETVPNRFSPKSPDKAHLNLHINSLELGDSAVYFCASSHTPPENTEAFFGQGTRLTVV.

This clonotype was counted many times. The chain recombines TRBV5-1 with TRBJ2-7; TRBD1 aligns across 10 bases. V lost 1 base and J lost 2; bases outside the gene matches: 6. This CDR3 comprises 16 residues. The germline V gene encodes CDR1 SGHRS and CDR2 YFSETQ. The CDR3 here is CASSLNLGQGTYEQYF. In DNA form, the CDR3 reads TGCGCCAGCAGCTTGAACTTGGGACAGGGGACCTACGAGCAGTACTTC.

The chain carries TRBV4-1 and TRBJ2-7, with 7 bases aligning to TRBD1. The V gene end was trimmed by 5 bases and the J gene end by 2 bases; junction bases not matched to a gene: 21. CDR1 and CDR2 (germline): MGHRA, YSYEKL. The CDR3 is 19 amino acids. This CDR3 reads CASSSRPLLRDRKPYEQYV. DNA of the CDR3: TGCGCCAGCAGCTCCCGACCACTACTCCGGGACAGAAAACCCTACGAGCAGTACGTC.

This clonotype was seen ten or more times. The J gene is TRBJ1-1, the V gene TRBV6-5; D is possibly TRBD1 (6 bases). V lost 4 bases, J lost 9 bases, and 15 bases lay in between. Germline assignment: CDR1 MNHEY and CDR2 SVGAGI. This CDR3 has 13 residues. The CDR3 reads CASSLHRQEKAFF. The CDR3 DNA reads as TGTGCCAGCAGTTTACATCGACAGGAGAAAGCTTTCTTT.

This clonotype has ten or more counts. The CDR3 loop is CASGFAGSGANVLTF. Written as DNA, the CDR3 is TGTGCCAGCGGCTTCGCAGGGAGTGGGGCCAACGTCCTGACTTTC. The rearrangement links TRBV12-3 or TRBV12-4 to TRBJ2-6; D possibly uses TRBD1 or TRBD2 (5 bases each). CDR3 length equals 15 residues. Trimming cost V 8 bases and J 3 bases, with 14 bases left between them.

The rearrangement links TRBV11-1 to TRBJ1-3, with D perhaps matching TRBD1 (5 bases). Between the trimmed V and J ends, which lost 1 base and 0 bases, there was a span of 19 bases. CDR1 is SGHAT, CDR2 FQDESV, per germline (reference sequence). CDR3 length: 19 residues. The DNA for the CDR3 is TGTGCCAGCAGCTTAGGGGTCAGGGTACAGGCTCGCTCTGGAAACACCATATATTTT. Protein sequence: CASSLGVRVQARSGNTIYF.

V and J are TRBV6-1 and TRBJ2-2; a weak D match, TRBD1 (6 bases). Per germline, CDR1 MNHNS and CDR2 SASEGT. There are 16 residues in the CDR3. The V end lost 4 bases, the J end lost 5 bases, and 17 bases lay between the germline ends. The CDR3 DNA reads TGTGCCAGCAGTGCATTGGGGACACTATCTACCGGGGAGCTGTTTTTT. It specifies CASSALGTLSTGELFF.

Only a few counts were recorded for this clonotype. The chain has TRBV7-2 and TRBJ2-5; unclear D gene. This CDR3 comprises 15 residues. In germline, CDR1 is SGHTA, CDR2 FQGNSA. Trimming shortened V by 0 bases and J by 2 bases, and 10 bases separated the two germline ends. The CDR3 DNA sequence: TGTGCCAGCAGCTTAGCCAGGCAGCGTCAAGAGACCCAGTACTTC. This codes for CASSLARQRQETQYF.

This clonotype was picked up many times. The V and J genes are TRBV12-3 or TRBV12-4 and TRBJ1-2; a possible D gene is TRBD1 (6 bases). The CDR3 runs to 14 residues. Trimming took off 5 bases at V and 4 bases at J, with 14 bases between the two ends. The CDR3 loop is CASSGQSSVYGYTF. In DNA, the CDR3 is TGTGCCAGCAGTGGACAGAGTTCGGTCTATGGCTACACCTTC.

The chain joins TRBV7-8 to TRBJ2-2; D gene ambiguous. Germline lookup yields CDR1 SGHVS and CDR2 FQNEAQ. The germline V and J ends were trimmed by 1 base and 5 bases, with 11 bases remaining between them. There are 15 residues in the CDR3. The CDR3, as DNA: TGTGCCAGCAGCTTAGATAGGGAAGGAACCGGGGAGCTGTTTTTT. It encodes CASSLDREGTGELFF.

In its sample, this clonotype was seen a few times. The V gene is TRBV6-1, the J gene TRBJ2-5; TRBD2 aligns across 7 bases. CDR1 MNHNS and CDR2 SASEGT come from the germline V gene. The ends lost 8 bases at V and 2 bases at J; junction bases unmatched: 8. CDR3 size: 14 residues. CDR3 region: CASEPGLLQETQYF. In DNA form, the CDR3 reads TGTGCCAGCGAGCCGGGACTACTACAAGAGACCCAGTACTTC.

The V call is TRBV12-3 or TRBV12-4, the J call TRBJ2-3, with D tentatively TRBD1 (6 bases). Trimming took off 6 bases at V and 1 base at J, with 14 bases between the two ends. The CDR3 runs 15 residues. Here the CDR3 DNA reads TGTGCCAGCAGCTATACAGGGTTCGGCACAGATACGCAGTATTTT. It encodes CASSYTGFGTDTQYF.

Many counts were recorded for this clonotype. The chain combines TRBV30 with TRBJ1-5; D gene ambiguous. V lost 2 bases and J lost 7, with 12 bases in between. The length of the CDR3 is 13 residues. Germline CDR1 and CDR2: GTSNPN and SVGIG (reference sequence). CDR3 sequence: CAWSRGNWQPQHF. In nucleotides, the CDR3 is TGTGCCTGGAGTCGGGGTAATTGGCAGCCCCAGCATTTT.

This clonotype was detected many times. This chain uses TRBV20-1 with TRBJ1-2, with a tentative D call TRBD1 (5 bases). CDR1 is DFQATT and CDR2 is SNEGSKA in the germline V gene (reference sequence). Trimming took 3 bases from V and 6 from J, leaving 14 bases between them. This CDR3 spans 13 amino acids. The CDR3 nucleotides read TGCAGTGCTAGCCTCAGGGTGGTTCATGGCTACACCTTC. Encoded protein: CSASLRVVHGYTF.

This clonotype was found many times. The chain combines TRBV9 with TRBJ1-2, with 9 bases fitting TRBD1. After removal of 2 bases from V and 7 bases from J, the junction contained 15 bases not matched to a gene. Germline V gene sequence: CDR1 SGDLS, CDR2 YYNGEE. This CDR3 contains 17 residues. CDR3 loop: CASSVSLTGQGETGYTF. CDR3 coding DNA: TGTGCCAGCAGCGTCTCCCTCACGGGACAGGGCGAAACTGGCTACACCTTC.

This clonotype has ten or more counts. The chain couples TRBV27 to TRBJ1-2, with 8 bases that match TRBD1. The CDR3 runs 14 residues. Germline trimming cut 2 bases from V and 7 bases from J; bases unmatched to any gene: 6. Germline values: CDR1 MNHEY, CDR2 SMNVEV (reference sequence). The CDR3 DNA reads TGTGCCAGCAGTTTAGGGACAGGAGATTGTGGCTACACCTTC. Translated: CASSLGTGDCGYTF.

This clonotype was counted between two and nine times. The chain recombines TRBV6-1 with TRBJ1-5; D gene ambiguous. This CDR3 region has 15 residues. Looked up from germline, CDR1 is MNHNS and CDR2 is SASEGT. Deletions cut 6 bases from V and 0 bases from J, with 12 bases between. CDR3 bases: TGTGCCAGCAGGGCCGAAGATCATAGCAATCAGCCCCAGCATTTT. Translated: CASRAEDHSNQPQHF.

CDR3 residues: CASLDGNTGELFF. The CDR3 DNA sequence: TGTGCCAGCCTGGACGGGAACACCGGGGAGCTGTTTTTT. This rearrangement joins TRBV6-1 to TRBJ2-2; the D is unclear. V lost 8 bases to trimming and J lost 1 base, with 8 bases between them. Germline assignment: CDR1 MNHNS and CDR2 SASEGT. The CDR3 loop spans 13 amino acids.

This clonotype has a handful of counts. The chain uses TRBV7-9 and TRBJ2-7; 7 bases match TRBD1. V gave up 1 base and J gave up 7 bases; unmatched junction bases: 7. Germline V gene sequence: CDR1 SEHNR, CDR2 FQNEAQ (reference sequence). This CDR3 spans 14 amino acids. The CDR3 coding sequence is TGTGCCAGCAGCTTAGGGGGACAGCCAGTGGAGCAGTACTTC. This translates into CASSLGGQPVEQYF.

The table lists this clonotype with a few counts. The gene calls are TRBV6-1 and TRBJ2-2; no reliable D call. This CDR3 comprises 13 residues. Germline CDR1 is MNHNS and CDR2 is SASEGT. The germline V and J ends were trimmed by 10 bases and 4 bases, with 13 bases remaining between them. CDR3 in amino acids: CAIRPVGTGELFF. In nucleotides, the CDR3 is TGTGCCATCAGACCCGTGGGCACCGGGGAGCTGTTTTTT.

This clonotype was observed many times. The chain is built from TRBV12-3 or TRBV12-4 and TRBJ1-5, with D possibly matching TRBD1 (6 bases). V shed 6 bases and J shed 2 bases, with 17 bases lying between them. The CDR3 runs to 16 residues. The CDR3 coding sequence is TGTGCCAGCAGCCCTGCAGGGGCGGGTGGCAATCAGCCCCAGCATTTT. Translating gives CASSPAGAGGNQPQHF.

This clonotype was picked up many times. The chain couples TRBV6-5 to TRBJ2-7; D unresolved. V lost 5 bases and J lost 2, with 13 bases in between. The CDR3 consists of 14 residues. The germline gives CDR1 MNHEY, CDR2 SVGAGI. CDR3 nucleotide sequence: TGTGCCAGCAGTACTCGAGACAAGCCCTACGAGCAGTACTTC. This translates into CASSTRDKPYEQYF.